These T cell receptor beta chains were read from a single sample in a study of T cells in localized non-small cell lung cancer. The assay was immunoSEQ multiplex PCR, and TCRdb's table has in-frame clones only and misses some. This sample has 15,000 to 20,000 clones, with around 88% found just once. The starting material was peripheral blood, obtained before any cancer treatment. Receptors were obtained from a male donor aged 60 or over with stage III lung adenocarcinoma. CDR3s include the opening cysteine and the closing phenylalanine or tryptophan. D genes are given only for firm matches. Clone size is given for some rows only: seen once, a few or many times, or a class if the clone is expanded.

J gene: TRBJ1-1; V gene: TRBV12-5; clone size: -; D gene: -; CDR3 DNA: TGTGCTAGTGGTACCCTCCGGGACGGCCCGCGGGGCACTGAAGCTTTCTTT; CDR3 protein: CASGTLRDGPRGTEAFF
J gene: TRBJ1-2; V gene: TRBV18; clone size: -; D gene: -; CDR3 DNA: TGTGCCAGCTCACCACAGGGCCCAGAGGGGGGCTACACCTTC; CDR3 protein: CASSPQGPEGGYTF
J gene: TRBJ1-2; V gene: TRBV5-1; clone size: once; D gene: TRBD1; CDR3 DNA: TGCGCCAGCAGCTTGGGGGCAGGGGGCGCAAATTTTGGTGGCTACACCTTC; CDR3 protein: CASSLGAGGANFGGYTF
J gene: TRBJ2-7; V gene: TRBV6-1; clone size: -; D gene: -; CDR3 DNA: TGTGCCAGCGGGGACTGGGGGGGCTCCTCCTACGAGCAGTACTTC; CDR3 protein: CASGDWGGSSYEQYF
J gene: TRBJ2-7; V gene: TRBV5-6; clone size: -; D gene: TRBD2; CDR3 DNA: TGTGCCAGCAGCTTGACGGGGGGTAAGGAGCAGTACTTC; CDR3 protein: CASSLTGGKEQYF
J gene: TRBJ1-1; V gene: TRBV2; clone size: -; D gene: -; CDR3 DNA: TGTGCCAGCAGAGGTAGGGACCGCCGAAAAATGAACACTGAAGCTTTCTTT; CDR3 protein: CASRGRDRRKMNTEAFF
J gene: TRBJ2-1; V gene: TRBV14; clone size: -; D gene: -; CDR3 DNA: TGTGCCAGCAGCCAATTAACAATTAACAATGAGCAGTTCTTC; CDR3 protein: CASSQLTINNEQFF
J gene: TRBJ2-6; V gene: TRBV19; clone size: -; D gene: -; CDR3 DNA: TGTGCCAGTAGAACTGGGAGCTCTGGGGCCAACGTCCTGACTTTC; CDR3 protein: CASRTGSSGANVLTF
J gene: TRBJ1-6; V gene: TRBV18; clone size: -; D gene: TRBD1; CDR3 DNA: TGTGCCAGCTCACCTTTTGCCGGGACAGCAGGGGAGCCTTCACCCCTCCACTTT; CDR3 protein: CASSPFAGTAGEPSPLHF
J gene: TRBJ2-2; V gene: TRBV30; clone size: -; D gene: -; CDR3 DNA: TGTGCCTGGAGCGGGGGGCCAACGAACACCGGGGAGCTGTTTTTT; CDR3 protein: CAWSGGPTNTGELFF
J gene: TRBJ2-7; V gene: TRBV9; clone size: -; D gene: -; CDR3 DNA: TGTGCCAGCAGCGTCGGGAGCTCCTACGAGCAGTACTTC; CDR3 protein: CASSVGSSYEQYF
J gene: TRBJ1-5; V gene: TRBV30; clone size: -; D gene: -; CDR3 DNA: TGTGCCTGGAGTCTTGGGGAGAATCAGCCCCAGCATTTT; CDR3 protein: CAWSLGENQPQHF
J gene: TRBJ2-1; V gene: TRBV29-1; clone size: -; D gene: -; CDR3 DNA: TGCAGCGTTGACATCCTCGGGGATGAGCAGTTCTTC; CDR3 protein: CSVDILGDEQFF
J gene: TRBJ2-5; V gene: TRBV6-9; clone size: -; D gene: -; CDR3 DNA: TGTGCCAGCAGTACGGGACCGCACGTCGAGACCCAGTACTTC; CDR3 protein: CASSTGPHVETQYF
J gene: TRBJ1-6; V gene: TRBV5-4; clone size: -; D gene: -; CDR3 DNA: TGTGCCAGCACTATCCGAGGGGATAATTCACCCCTCCACTTT; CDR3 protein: CASTIRGDNSPLHF
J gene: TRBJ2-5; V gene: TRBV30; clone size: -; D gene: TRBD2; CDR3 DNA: TGTGCCTGGAGTGCCACTAGCGGGGGGGAGACCCAGTACTTC; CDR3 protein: CAWSATSGGETQYF
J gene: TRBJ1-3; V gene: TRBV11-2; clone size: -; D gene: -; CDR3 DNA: TGTGCCAGCAGCCCCATGGGCTGGACTGGAAACACCATATATTTT; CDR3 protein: CASSPMGWTGNTIYF
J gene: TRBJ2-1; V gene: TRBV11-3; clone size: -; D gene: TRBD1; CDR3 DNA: TGTGCCAGCAGCCGTGAAACAGGGGAGAATGAGCAGTTCTTC; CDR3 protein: CASSRETGENEQFF
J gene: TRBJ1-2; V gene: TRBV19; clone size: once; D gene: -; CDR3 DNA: TGTGCCAGTAGTATAGCGGCGCTTGGGGGCTACACCTTC; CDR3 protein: CASSIAALGGYTF
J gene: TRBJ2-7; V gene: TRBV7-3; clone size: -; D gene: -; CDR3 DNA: TGTGCCAGCAGTGAGAGGGGAACTGGCGAGCAGTACTTC; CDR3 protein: CASSERGTGEQYF
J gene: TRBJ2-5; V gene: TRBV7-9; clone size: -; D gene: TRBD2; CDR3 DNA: TGTGCCAGCAGCTCCACTAGCGGAACGACGGCCCAGTACTTC; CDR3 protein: CASSSTSGTTAQYF
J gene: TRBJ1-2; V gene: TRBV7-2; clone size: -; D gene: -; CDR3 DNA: TGTGCCAGCAGCCTCACTCGGGCTAACTATGGCTACACCTTC; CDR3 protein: CASSLTRANYGYTF
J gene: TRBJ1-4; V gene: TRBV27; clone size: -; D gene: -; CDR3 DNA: TGTGCCAGCAGCCTAGGGGGAGCTGAAAAACTGTTTTTT; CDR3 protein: CASSLGGAEKLFF
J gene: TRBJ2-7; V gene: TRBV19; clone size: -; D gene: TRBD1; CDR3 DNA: TGTGCCAGTAGTACGACAGGGGGCGGCCACGAGCAGTACTTC; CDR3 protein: CASSTTGGGHEQYF
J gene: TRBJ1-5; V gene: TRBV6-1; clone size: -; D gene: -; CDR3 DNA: TGTGCCAGCAGTGAGTTTTTTAGCAATCAGCCCCAGCATTTT; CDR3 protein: CASSEFFSNQPQHF
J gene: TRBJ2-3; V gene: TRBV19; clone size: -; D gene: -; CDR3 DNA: TGTGCCAGTAGTACCCCCCGGAATCAGGGGTCAGATACGCAGTATTTT; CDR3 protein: CASSTPRNQGSDTQYF
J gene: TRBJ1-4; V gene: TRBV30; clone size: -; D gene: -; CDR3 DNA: TGTGCCTGGAGCCGGGACACCAATGAAAAACTGTTTTTT; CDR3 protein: CAWSRDTNEKLFF
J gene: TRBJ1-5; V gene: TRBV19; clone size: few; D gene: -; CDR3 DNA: TGTGCCAGTAGGGGTGGGGGCGGCAATCAGCCCCAGCATTTT; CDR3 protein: CASRGGGGNQPQHF
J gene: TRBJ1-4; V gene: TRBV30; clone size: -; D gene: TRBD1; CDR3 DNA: TGTGCCTGGAGTGTACAGTTGGGACAGGCAAACGGTTATGAAAAACTGTTTTTT; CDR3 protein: CAWSVQLGQANGYEKLFF
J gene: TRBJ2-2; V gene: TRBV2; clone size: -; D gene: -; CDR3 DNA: TGTGCCAGCAGTTCAAGACAGTCCGGGGAGCTGTTTTTT; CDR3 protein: CASSSRQSGELFF
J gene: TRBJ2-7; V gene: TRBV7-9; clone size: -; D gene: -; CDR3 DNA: TGTGCCAGCAGCTTATCGGGTGCCGAGCAGTACTTC; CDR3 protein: CASSLSGAEQYF
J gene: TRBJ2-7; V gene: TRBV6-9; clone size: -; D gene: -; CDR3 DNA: TGTGCCAGCAGTTATCGAGGCACTGACCCCTACGAGCAGTACTTC; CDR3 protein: CASSYRGTDPYEQYF
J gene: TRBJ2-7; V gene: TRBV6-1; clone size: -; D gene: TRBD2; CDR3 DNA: TGTGCCAGCAGTGAAGCGACGCGGGGGTACTCCTACGAGCAGTACTTC; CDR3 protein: CASSEATRGYSYEQYF
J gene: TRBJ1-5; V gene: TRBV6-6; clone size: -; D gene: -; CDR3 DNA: TGTGCCAGCAGTTACGCAGAGTGGTGGAGCAATCAGCCCCAGCATTTT; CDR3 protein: CASSYAEWWSNQPQHF
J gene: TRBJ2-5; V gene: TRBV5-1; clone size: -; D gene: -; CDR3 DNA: TGCGCCAGCAGCTTCGGGACACCACAAGAGACCCAGTACTTC; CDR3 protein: CASSFGTPQETQYF
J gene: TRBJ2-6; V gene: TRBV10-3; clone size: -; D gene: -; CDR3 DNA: TGTGCCATCAGTGTAGGGCAGGGTGGTTCGGGGGCCAACGTCCTGACTTTC; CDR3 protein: CAISVGQGGSGANVLTF
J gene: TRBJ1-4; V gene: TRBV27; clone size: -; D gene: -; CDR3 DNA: TGTGCCAGCAGTTTGGCTGGGGGTAGGCCTAATGAAAAACTGTTTTTT; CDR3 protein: CASSLAGGRPNEKLFF
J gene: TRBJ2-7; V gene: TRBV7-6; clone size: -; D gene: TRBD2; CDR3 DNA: TGTGCCAGCAGCTTAAATCCGTCCCAACGACTAGCCTCCTCCTACGAGCAGTACTTC; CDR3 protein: CASSLNPSQRLASSYEQYF
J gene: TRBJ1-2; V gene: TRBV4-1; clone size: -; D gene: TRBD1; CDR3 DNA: TGCGCCAGCAGCCAAGCGGCCACGGCAGGGGGCCCCTATGGCTACACCTTC; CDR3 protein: CASSQAATAGGPYGYTF
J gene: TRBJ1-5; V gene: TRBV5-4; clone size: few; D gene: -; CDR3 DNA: TGTGCCAGCAGCGTTTATGGGCCCCAGCATTTT; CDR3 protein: CASSVYGPQHF
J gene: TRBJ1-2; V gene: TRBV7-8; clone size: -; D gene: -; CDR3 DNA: TGTGCCAGCAGCTTACCGACAGAGACTCCTAACTATGGCTACACCTTC; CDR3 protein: CASSLPTETPNYGYTF
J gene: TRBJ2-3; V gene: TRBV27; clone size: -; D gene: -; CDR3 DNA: TGTGCCAGCAGTTTATCTACTAGCTCTGGCACAGATACGCAGTATTTT; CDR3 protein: CASSLSTSSGTDTQYF
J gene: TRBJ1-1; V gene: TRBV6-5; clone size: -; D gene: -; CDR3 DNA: TGTGCCAGCAGTTGGAGCGGTGGGAACACTGAAGCTTTCTTT; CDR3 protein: CASSWSGGNTEAFF
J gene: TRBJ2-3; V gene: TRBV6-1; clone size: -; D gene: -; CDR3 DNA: TGTGCCAGCAGTGTCGGGGGACCCACAGATACGCAGTATTTT; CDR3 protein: CASSVGGPTDTQYF
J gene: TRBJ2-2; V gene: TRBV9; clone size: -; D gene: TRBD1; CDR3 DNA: TGTGCCAGCAGCGCGCACAGGGGTCGGAACACCGGGGAGCTGTTTTTT; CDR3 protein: CASSAHRGRNTGELFF
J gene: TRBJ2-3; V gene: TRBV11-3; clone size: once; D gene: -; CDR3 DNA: TGTGCCAGCAGCTTAGGCGGGACAGCGGGAGATACGCAGTATTTT; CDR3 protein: CASSLGGTAGDTQYF
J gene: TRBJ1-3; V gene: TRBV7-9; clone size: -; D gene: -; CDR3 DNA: TGTGCCAGCAGCCCCAAAACGGACGTATACTCTGGAAACACCATATATTTT; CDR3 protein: CASSPKTDVYSGNTIYF
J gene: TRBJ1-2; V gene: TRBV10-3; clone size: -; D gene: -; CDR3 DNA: TGTGCCATCAGTGAGTCGGAGGGGTTCTATGGCTACACCTTC; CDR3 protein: CAISESEGFYGYTF
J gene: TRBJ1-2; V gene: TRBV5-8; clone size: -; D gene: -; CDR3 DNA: TGTGCCAGCAGCTTTCGGGGTGTAAACTATGGCTACACCTTC; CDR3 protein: CASSFRGVNYGYTF